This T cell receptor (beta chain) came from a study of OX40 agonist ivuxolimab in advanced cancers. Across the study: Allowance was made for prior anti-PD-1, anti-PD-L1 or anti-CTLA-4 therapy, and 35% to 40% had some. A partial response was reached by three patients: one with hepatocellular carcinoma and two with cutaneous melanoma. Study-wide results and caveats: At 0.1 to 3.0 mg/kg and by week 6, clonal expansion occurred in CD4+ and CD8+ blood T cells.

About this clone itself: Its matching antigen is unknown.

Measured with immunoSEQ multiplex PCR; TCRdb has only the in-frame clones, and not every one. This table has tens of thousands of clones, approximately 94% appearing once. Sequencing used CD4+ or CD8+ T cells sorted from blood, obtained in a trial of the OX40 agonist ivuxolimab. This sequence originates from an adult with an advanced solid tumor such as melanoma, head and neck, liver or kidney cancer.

CDR3 protein: CASSQGLHTDTQYF. CDR3 nucleotide sequence: TGTGCCAGCAGCCAAGGGCTCCACACAGATACGCAGTATTTT. The rearrangement uses TRBV14 and TRBJ2-3, with D uncertain. Per germline, CDR1 SGHDN and CDR2 FVKESK. This CDR3 has 14 residues. V dropped 1 base and J dropped 2 bases, with 7 bases sitting between them.